The entry below gives a single T cell receptor beta chain sequence along with its context. The entry originates in a study of T cell changes during pregnancy in multiple sclerosis. The CDR3 has 13 amino acids. Trimming removed 6 bases at V and 6 bases at J, with 12 bases between. Per germline, CDR1 MNHEY and CDR2 SVGAGI. Profiled with immunoSEQ multiplex PCR; TCRdb holds only in-frame clones, not every one. The table includes under 65,000 clones, about nine tenths detected once. The genes are TRBV6-5 and TRBJ2-1, with TRBD2 as a possible D gene (7 bases). Sequencing was performed on peripheral blood, taken in the second trimester of pregnancy. The sequence derives from a female donor with multiple sclerosis, enrolled in a pregnancy study. The CDR3 coding sequence is TGTGCCAGCAGCGGACTAGGGGGCAATGAGCAGTTCTTC. Encoded protein: CASSGLGGNEQFF.